The 8 T cell receptor beta chains in this list originate from one sample, sequenced in a study of T-cell reconstitution after alpha-beta-depleted transplantation in children. Construction of the TCRbeta library involved unique molecular identifiers. TCRdb reprocessed the PCR reads with MiXCR, giving one entry per CDR3 protein. Of 350,000 to 400,000 distinct CDR3 sequences in the sample, less than 15% were seen once. The input for sequencing was PBMCs, taken from the stem cell graft. Receptors were obtained from a human donor who donated a stem cell graft to a child with Fanconi anemia.

The chain combines TRBV5-6 with TRBJ2-7; D is undetermined. Germline CDR1 is SGHDT and CDR2 is YYEEEE. V dropped 5 bases and J dropped 1 base, with 7 bases sitting between them. The CDR3 extends over 12 amino acids. The CDR3 coding sequence is TGTGCCAGCAGTTTTGAGTCCTACGAGCAGTACTTC. Its protein product is CASSFESYEQYF.

This clonotype has just a few counts. This chain joins TRBV11-2 and TRBJ2-7; TRBD2 might be the D (6 bases). The CDR3 is 18 amino acids. Germline V gene lookup returns CDR1 SGHAT and CDR2 FQNNGV. The V end lost 4 bases, the J end lost 0 bases, and 22 bases lay between the germline ends. The CDR3 reads CASSSPGGVVSNSYEQYF. In nucleotides, the CDR3 is TGTGCCAGCAGCTCTCCAGGCGGGGTCGTTTCCAACTCCTACGAGCAGTACTTC.

This clonotype was recorded many times. V usage is TRBV20-1 and J usage is TRBJ2-3, with 12 bases aligning to TRBD2. The V gene end was trimmed by 4 bases and the J gene end by 6 bases; junction bases not matched to a gene: 11. The germline V gene encodes CDR1 DFQATT and CDR2 SNEGSKA (reference sequence). The CDR3 covers 16 residues. The CDR3 protein is CSATGLAGDAGDTQYF. The CDR3, as DNA: TGCAGTGCTACGGGACTAGCGGGTGACGCGGGGGATACGCAGTATTTT.

The sample holds many counts of this clonotype. The V gene is TRBV5-5, the J gene TRBJ2-1; D gene uncertain. Germline CDR1 SGHKS, CDR2 YYEKEE (reference sequence). The V end was cut by 0 bases, the J end by 10 bases, with 8 bases between. CDR3 length equals 12 residues. CDR3 bases: TGTGCCAGCAGCTTGGTCCAGACGGAGCAGTTCTTC. Residues: CASSLVQTEQFF.

The V gene is TRBV21-1, the J gene TRBJ2-4. TRBV21-1 is classified as a pseudogene. The CDR3 runs to 13 residues. The CDR3 here is CASSKGEKNIQYF. CDR3 DNA: TGTGCCAGCAGCAAAGGGGAAAAAAACATTCAGTACTTC.

The genes are TRBV18 and TRBJ1-4; D possibly corresponds to TRBD1 (5 bases). Germline assignment: CDR1 KGHSH and CDR2 LQKENI. With 3 bases removed from V and 0 bases from J, the gap between germline ends came to 11 bases. The CDR3 consists of 16 residues. The CDR3 region is CASSPFSGTTNEKLFF. The CDR3 DNA sequence: TGTGCCAGCTCACCGTTTTCAGGGACAACTAATGAAAAACTGTTTTTT.

This rearrangement joins TRBV20-1 to TRBJ1-2; a possible D gene is TRBD1 (5 bases). Per germline, CDR1 DFQATT and CDR2 SNEGSKA (reference sequence). Trimming removed 8 bases from V and 7 bases from J, with 20 bases in between. There are 13 residues in the CDR3. CDR3 region: CSTTSGTATGYTF. CDR3 in DNA: TGCAGTACCACCTCCGGGACGGCTACTGGCTACACCTTC.

This clonotype was seen only a few times. The V call is TRBV6-2 or TRBV6-3, the J call TRBJ2-1; weak D call: TRBD1 (6 bases). The V and J ends lost 5 bases and 10 bases respectively, with 18 bases between them. CDR1 MNHEY and CDR2 SVGEGT come from the germline V gene. This CDR3 region has 14 residues. The CDR3 here is CASSKPGHPPEQFF. In DNA, the CDR3 is TGTGCCAGCAGTAAGCCGGGACACCCCCCCGAGCAGTTCTTC.